The rows below give T cell receptor beta chains drawn from one sample of a study of blood T cell repertoires in COVID-19. Sequencing used immunoSEQ multiplex PCR; TCRdb keeps in-frame clones, though not all of them. The sample contains approximately 230,000 clones, around 88% of which appear only once. The sample comprised peripheral blood. Receptor source: a woman under 40 with COVID-19, enrolled during active disease. CDR3s include the opening cysteine and the closing phenylalanine or tryptophan. D genes are given only for firm matches. Only some rows state a clone size, as once, few, many or a class for expanded clones.

CDR3 length: 12
J gene: TRBJ2-5
V gene: TRBV7-7
D gene: NA
clone size: NA
CDR3 DNA: TGTGCTAGCAGCCAAAATCAAGAGACCCAGTACTTC
CDR3 protein: CASSQNQETQYF

CDR3 length: 12
J gene: TRBJ2-1
V gene: TRBV5-1
D gene: NA
clone size: NA
CDR3 DNA: TGCGCCAGCCGGGTCCTCGGAAATGAGCAGTTCTTC
CDR3 protein: CASRVLGNEQFF

CDR3 length: 15
J gene: TRBJ1-5
V gene: TRBV7-2
D gene: NA
clone size: NA
CDR3 DNA: TGTGCCAGCAGCTCGGACAGATATAGCAATCAGCCCCAGCATTTT
CDR3 protein: CASSSDRYSNQPQHF

CDR3 length: 15
J gene: TRBJ1-2
V gene: TRBV6-1
D gene: TRBD1
clone size: NA
CDR3 DNA: TGTGCCAGCAGTGAATTGGTCAGGGGGCTCGATGGCTACACCTTC
CDR3 protein: CASSELVRGLDGYTF

CDR3 length: 12
J gene: TRBJ1-5
V gene: TRBV12-3/TRBV12-4
D gene: NA
clone size: NA
CDR3 DNA: TGTGCCAGCGGGCAGAACAATCAGCCCCAGCATTTT
CDR3 protein: CASGQNNQPQHF

CDR3 length: 15
J gene: TRBJ2-2
V gene: TRBV4-1
D gene: NA
clone size: NA
CDR3 DNA: TGCGCCAGCAGCCAAGTCGGCAGGCGCACCGGGGAGCTGTTTTTT
CDR3 protein: CASSQVGRRTGELFF

CDR3 length: 18
J gene: TRBJ2-3
V gene: TRBV15
D gene: NA
clone size: NA
CDR3 DNA: TGTGCCACCAGCAGAGATCTTCGAAGGGGGGGAGCTCCAGATACGCAGTATTTT
CDR3 protein: CATSRDLRRGGAPDTQYF

CDR3 length: 13
J gene: TRBJ1-2
V gene: TRBV11-3
D gene: NA
clone size: NA
CDR3 DNA: TGTGCCAGCAGCTTAGAAGGAGGGTATGGCTACACCTTC
CDR3 protein: CASSLEGGYGYTF

CDR3 length: 14
J gene: TRBJ2-3
V gene: TRBV28
D gene: NA
clone size: many
CDR3 DNA: TGTGCCTCAAAGAACAAACAAAGCACAGATACGCAGTATTTT
CDR3 protein: CASKNKQSTDTQYF

CDR3 length: 15
J gene: TRBJ1-2
V gene: TRBV19
D gene: TRBD1
clone size: NA
CDR3 DNA: TGTGCCAGCCACCGGGACAGGGGGGCGAACTATGGCTACACCTTC
CDR3 protein: CASHRDRGANYGYTF

CDR3 length: 15
J gene: TRBJ1-5
V gene: TRBV7-9
D gene: TRBD1
clone size: NA
CDR3 DNA: TGTGCCAGCAGCTTAGAGGGACAGGGCAATCAGCCCCAGCATTTT
CDR3 protein: CASSLEGQGNQPQHF

CDR3 length: 16
J gene: TRBJ2-3
V gene: TRBV4-3
D gene: TRBD1
clone size: NA
CDR3 DNA: TGCGCCAGCAGCCAAGATGTACAGGGGGCGTTGGATACGCAGTATTTT
CDR3 protein: CASSQDVQGALDTQYF

CDR3 length: 15
J gene: TRBJ2-5
V gene: TRBV24-1
D gene: TRBD1
clone size: NA
CDR3 DNA: TGTGCCACCAGTGATTGGACAGGATCGCAAGAGACCCAGTACTTC
CDR3 protein: CATSDWTGSQETQYF

CDR3 length: 13
J gene: TRBJ2-1
V gene: TRBV11-2
D gene: NA
clone size: NA
CDR3 DNA: TGTGCCAGCCAGCGGGTATCCTACAATGAGCAGTTCTTC
CDR3 protein: CASQRVSYNEQFF

CDR3 length: 15
J gene: TRBJ1-5
V gene: TRBV28
D gene: NA
clone size: NA
CDR3 DNA: TGTGCCAGCAGTTTTGAGGATTATAGCAATCAGCCCCAGCATTTT
CDR3 protein: CASSFEDYSNQPQHF

CDR3 length: 14
J gene: TRBJ1-2
V gene: TRBV24-1
D gene: NA
clone size: NA
CDR3 DNA: TGTGCCACCAGTGACCGGGGGGGCGGCTATGGCTACACCTTC
CDR3 protein: CATSDRGGGYGYTF

CDR3 length: 15
J gene: TRBJ1-1
V gene: TRBV2
D gene: TRBD1
clone size: NA
CDR3 DNA: TGTGCCAGCAGTGTACGACAGGGGATGAACACTGAAGCTTTCTTT
CDR3 protein: CASSVRQGMNTEAFF

CDR3 length: 16
J gene: TRBJ2-1
V gene: TRBV7-9
D gene: TRBD1
clone size: NA
CDR3 DNA: TGTGCCAGCAGCTTAGGGTTCGGGACAGGGGCCAATGAGCAGTTCTTC
CDR3 protein: CASSLGFGTGANEQFF

CDR3 length: 14
J gene: TRBJ2-7
V gene: TRBV9
D gene: NA
clone size: NA
CDR3 DNA: TGTGCCAGCAGCGTCTCCTTGGCGGGCTACGAGCAGTACTTC
CDR3 protein: CASSVSLAGYEQYF

CDR3 length: 16
J gene: TRBJ2-3
V gene: TRBV9
D gene: TRBD2
clone size: NA
CDR3 DNA: TGTGCCAGCAGCGTAGCGGCGGGAGAGGTAGCAGATACGCAGTATTTT
CDR3 protein: CASSVAAGEVADTQYF

CDR3 length: 21
J gene: TRBJ2-1
V gene: TRBV19
D gene: TRBD2
clone size: NA
CDR3 DNA: TGTGCCAGTAGTATATGGCTCAGAGGACTAGCGGGTTCGAGCTCCTACAATGAGCAGTTCTTC
CDR3 protein: CASSIWLRGLAGSSSYNEQFF

CDR3 length: 13
J gene: TRBJ1-5
V gene: TRBV12-3/TRBV12-4
D gene: NA
clone size: NA
CDR3 DNA: TGTGCCAGCACCGTGGACAGTGATCAGCCCCAGCATTTT
CDR3 protein: CASTVDSDQPQHF

CDR3 length: 15
J gene: TRBJ2-1
V gene: TRBV28
D gene: TRBD2
clone size: NA
CDR3 DNA: TGTGCCAGCAGTTTATCTAGCGGGGGTAATGGTGAGCAGTTCTTC
CDR3 protein: CASSLSSGGNGEQFF

CDR3 length: 14
J gene: TRBJ1-1
V gene: TRBV4-1
D gene: NA
clone size: NA
CDR3 DNA: TGCGCCAGCAGCCAAGAGGGAGGGGGCACTGAAGCTTTCTTT
CDR3 protein: CASSQEGGGTEAFF

CDR3 length: 14
J gene: TRBJ1-2
V gene: TRBV19
D gene: TRBD1
clone size: NA
CDR3 DNA: TGTGCCAGTAGTATAACGGACAGGGCCTATGGCTACACCTTC
CDR3 protein: CASSITDRAYGYTF

CDR3 length: 15
J gene: TRBJ1-6
V gene: TRBV6-1
D gene: TRBD1
clone size: NA
CDR3 DNA: TGTGCCAGCAGGATAGACAGGGGGTACAATTCACCCCTCCACTTT
CDR3 protein: CASRIDRGYNSPLHF

CDR3 length: 15
J gene: TRBJ1-3
V gene: TRBV10-2
D gene: NA
clone size: NA
CDR3 DNA: TGCGCCAGCAGTGAGGGGGAGGTTACTGGAAACACCATATATTTT
CDR3 protein: CASSEGEVTGNTIYF

CDR3 length: 15
J gene: TRBJ1-1
V gene: TRBV28
D gene: TRBD1
clone size: NA
CDR3 DNA: TGTGCCAGCGGAGTTGCGGGACAGGGCCCTCTGGAAGCTTTCTTT
CDR3 protein: CASGVAGQGPLEAFF

CDR3 length: 14
J gene: TRBJ1-3
V gene: TRBV7-6
D gene: NA
clone size: once
CDR3 DNA: TGTGCCAGCAGCTATTTAGCTCCTGGAAACACCATATATTTT
CDR3 protein: CASSYLAPGNTIYF